One sample yielded the 12 T cell receptor beta chains listed below, sequenced in a study of T cell repertoires in cytomegalovirus infection (dated by TCRdb to the late 2010s). The treatment or condition label here, explained by the study, means: in vitro stimulation with specific CMV peptide epitopes to enrich CMV-specific T cells. Antigens for these TCRs are unknown. Instrument on record: Illumina HiSeq 1500. Through fastp at Q25 and MiXCR, TCRdb rebuilt clones from the public reads, retaining in-frame beta chains. Rows merge per CDR3 protein into single entries with the most common DNA and genes. The sample yields fewer than 950,000 distinct CDR3 sequences; over 25% were counted once. The ten largest clones take up 9.5% to 15% of the sample. Sequencing used cultured CD8+ T cells from PBMCs, obtained from culture after CMV antigen stimulation. The receptors were sampled from a human donor in good health (CMV status not recorded). Some clones in this sample may be carry-over from other donors' samples.

This clonotype was counted between two and nine times. The chain uses TRBV20-1 and TRBJ2-3; D possibly uses TRBD1 or TRBD2 (5 bases each). CDR3 length: 15 amino acids. Trimming pared 3 bases from V and 3 bases from J, leaving 16 bases between. In germline, CDR1 is DFQATT, CDR2 SNEGSKA (reference sequence). CDR3 nucleotide sequence: TGCAGTGCTAGGGGGACCATAGAAATTACAGATACGCAGTATTTT. Encoded protein: CSARGTIEITDTQYF.

This clonotype is a singleton in its sample. A much bigger clone sits one base away, suggesting this may be a read error. This sequence joins TRBV7-2 and TRBJ1-1; tentative D call: TRBD1 (6 bases). V lost 5 bases, J lost 2 bases, and 12 bases lay in between. The germline gives CDR1 SGHTA, CDR2 FQGNSA. CDR3 length: 14 residues. CDR3 in amino acids: CASSPTGDNTEAFF. DNA for the CDR3: TGTGCCAGCAGCCCGACAGGAGATAACACTGAAGCTTTCTTT.

The chain carries TRBV14 and TRBJ2-7; a weak D match, TRBD2 (5 bases). The CDR3 has 13 amino acids. Germline V lookup: CDR1 SGHDN, CDR2 FVKESK. The DNA for the CDR3 is TGTGCCAGCAGCCAAGATCCAAATCCCGGGGAAGGAGTC. Encoded protein: CASSQDPNPGEGV.

The genes are TRBV6-1 and TRBJ1-5; no clear D gene. Germline V gene lookup returns CDR1 MNHNS and CDR2 SASEGT. Trimming pared 2 bases from V and 3 bases from J, leaving 8 bases between. The CDR3 is 14 residues long. CDR3 sequence reads: CASSEFQTNQPQHF. CDR3 nucleotide sequence: TGTGCCAGCAGTGAATTTCAAACCAATCAGCCCCAGCATTTT.

This clonotype was observed a few times. The chain combines TRBV6-6 with TRBJ2-3, with 11 positions matching TRBD2. Germline V lookup: CDR1 MNHNY, CDR2 SVGAGI (reference sequence). The CDR3 runs 17 residues. Trimming removed 2 bases from V and 3 bases from J; junction bases left unmatched: 7. CDR3 sequence: CASSYLGTSGPTDTQYF. The CDR3 nucleotides are TGTGCCAGCAGTTACCTTGGGACTAGCGGACCTACAGATACGCAGTATTTT.

The gene calls are TRBV6-2 or TRBV6-3 and TRBJ1-1, with D uncertain. Germline loops: CDR1 MNHEY, CDR2 SVGEGT. Trimming stripped 4 bases from V and 5 bases from J, with 17 bases between. This CDR3 region has 15 residues. The CDR3 nucleotides read TGTGCCAGCAGTTTTCTTAAGGACCTTAATACTGAAGCTTTCTTT. The encoded protein is CASSFLKDLNTEAFF.

This clonotype was seen ten or more times. The chain joins TRBV4-2 to TRBJ2-3; 13 bases are a match to TRBD2. CDR1 and CDR2 from the germline V gene are LGHNA and YNFKEQ. Trimming at V came to 1 base and at J to 0 bases, leaving 7 bases not matched to a gene. There are 19 residues in the CDR3. CDR3 residues: CASSQARTSGGSSTDTQYF. DNA for the CDR3: TGTGCCAGCAGCCAAGCCCGGACTAGCGGGGGATCTAGCACAGATACGCAGTATTTT.

This chain links TRBV5-6 with TRBJ2-7; 7 bases line up with TRBD2. Germline lookup yields CDR1 SGHDT and CDR2 YYEEEE. The CDR3 spans 16 residues. J was trimmed by 3 bases and V by 4 bases; bases with no gene match: 13. The CDR3 sequence: CASSGTGTNFNYEQYV. CDR3 bases: TGTGCCAGCAGCGGCACCGGGACTAATTTTAACTACGAGCAGTACGTC.

This chain connects TRBV6-8 to TRBJ2-7; 12 bases map to TRBD2. The CDR3 contains 15 residues. V lost 4 bases and J lost 3; bases outside the gene matches: 4. Germline CDR1 and CDR2: MNHGY and SAAAGT. Here the CDR3 reads CASSFLAGGNYEQYV. DNA for the CDR3: TGTGCCAGCAGTTTTCTAGCGGGGGGGAACTACGAGCAGTACGTC.

The genes are TRBV25-1 and TRBJ1-2, with D perhaps matching TRBD1 (6 bases). CDR1 and CDR2 from the germline V gene are MGHDK and SYGVNS. This CDR3 region has 15 residues. The germline V and J ends were trimmed by 3 bases and 5 bases, with 16 bases remaining between them. CDR3 in amino acids: CASSDGRGRGYGYTF. The CDR3 DNA sequence: TGTGCCAGCAGTGACGGCAGAGGGAGGGGGTATGGCTACACCTTC.

This clonotype turned up a few times. This chain connects TRBV27 to TRBJ2-4; TRBD1 aligns across 8 bases. This CDR3 region has 14 residues. With V trimmed by 5 bases and J by 6 bases, 6 bases remained unmatched. The V gene's germline CDR1 is MNHEY and CDR2 SMNVEV (reference sequence). The CDR3 protein is CASSPGQGGNIQYF. The CDR3 DNA follows: TGTGCCAGCAGTCCAGGACAGGGTGGAAACATTCAGTACTTC.

This clonotype was observed once. The V and J genes are TRBV9 and TRBJ2-1; TRBD2 matches 11 bases. Germline trimming cut 2 bases from V and 3 bases from J; bases unmatched to any gene: 7. This CDR3 has 17 residues. The germline CDR1 and CDR2 sequences are SGDLS and YYNGEE. The CDR3 loop reads CASSVGPSGGYYNEQFF. Written as DNA, the CDR3 is TGTGCCAGCAGCGTCGGCCCTAGCGGGGGGTACTACAATGAGCAGTTCTTC.